The sequence of this TCR beta chain was determined in a study of blood T cell repertoires in COVID-19. Study as a whole: T cells, B-cell-depleted T cells, or PBMCs provided the cDNA or gDNA that served as material.

V lost 2 bases and J 1 base, leaving 9 bases between the germline ends. In germline, CDR1 is SEHNR, CDR2 FQNEAQ (reference sequence). The CDR3 length is 15 residues. As originally analysed: The authors estimated nucleated cell counts from reference gene primer amplification. The data were produced by immunoSEQ multiplex PCR, yet TCRdb's version contains in-frame clones alone and is incomplete. V and J calls and clone size follow that table, whereas D and trimming were derived from the DNA. The top ten clones hold 4% of a sample with about 160,000 clones, 70% to 90% of them seen once. This TCR was sampled from a woman in her 70s with acute or convalescent COVID-19. Input material: peripheral blood. V usage is TRBV7-9 and J usage is TRBJ1-3; no clear D gene. The CDR3 DNA reads as TGTGCCAGCAGCTTATTAACGGGTTCTGGAAACACCATATATTTT. This sequence encodes CASSLLTGSGNTIYF.